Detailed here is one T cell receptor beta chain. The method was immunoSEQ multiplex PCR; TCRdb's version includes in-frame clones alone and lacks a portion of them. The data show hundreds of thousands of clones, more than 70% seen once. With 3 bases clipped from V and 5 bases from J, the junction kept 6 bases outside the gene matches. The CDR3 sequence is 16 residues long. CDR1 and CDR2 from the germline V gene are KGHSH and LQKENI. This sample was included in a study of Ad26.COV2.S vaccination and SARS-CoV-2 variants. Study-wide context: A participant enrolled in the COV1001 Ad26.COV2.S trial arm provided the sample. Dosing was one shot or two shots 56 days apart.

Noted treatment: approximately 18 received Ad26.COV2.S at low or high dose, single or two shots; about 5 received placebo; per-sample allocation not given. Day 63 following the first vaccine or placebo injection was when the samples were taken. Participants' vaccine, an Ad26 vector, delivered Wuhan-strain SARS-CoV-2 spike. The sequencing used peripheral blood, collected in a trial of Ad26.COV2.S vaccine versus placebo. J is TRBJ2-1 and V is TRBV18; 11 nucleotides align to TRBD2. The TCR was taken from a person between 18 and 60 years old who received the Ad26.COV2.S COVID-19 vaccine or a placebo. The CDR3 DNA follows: TGTGCCAGCTCACCGGGGACTAGCGGAGCAAACAATGAGCAGTTCTTC. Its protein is CASSPGTSGANNEQFF.